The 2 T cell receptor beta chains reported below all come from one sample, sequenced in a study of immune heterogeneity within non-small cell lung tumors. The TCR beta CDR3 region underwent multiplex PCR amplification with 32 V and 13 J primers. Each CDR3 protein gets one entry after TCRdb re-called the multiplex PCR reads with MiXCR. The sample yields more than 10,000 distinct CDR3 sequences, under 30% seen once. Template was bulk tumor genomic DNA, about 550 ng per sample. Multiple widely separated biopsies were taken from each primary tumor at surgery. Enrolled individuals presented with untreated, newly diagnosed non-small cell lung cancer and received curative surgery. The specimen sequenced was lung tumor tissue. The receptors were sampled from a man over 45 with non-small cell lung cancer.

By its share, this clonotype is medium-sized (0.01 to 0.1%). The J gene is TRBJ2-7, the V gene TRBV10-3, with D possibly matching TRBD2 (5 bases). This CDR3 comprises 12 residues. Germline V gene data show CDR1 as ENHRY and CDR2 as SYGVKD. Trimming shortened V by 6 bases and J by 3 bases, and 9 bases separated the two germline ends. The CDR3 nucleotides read TGTGCCATCAGAGACGGAGGCTACGAGCAGTACTTC. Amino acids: CAIRDGGYEQYF.

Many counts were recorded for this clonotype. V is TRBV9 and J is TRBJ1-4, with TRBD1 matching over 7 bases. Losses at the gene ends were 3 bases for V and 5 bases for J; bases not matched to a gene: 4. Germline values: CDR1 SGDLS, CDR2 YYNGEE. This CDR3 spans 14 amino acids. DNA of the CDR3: TGTGCCAGCAGCGCCACGGACAGGAATGAAAAACTGTTTTTT. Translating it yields CASSATDRNEKLFF. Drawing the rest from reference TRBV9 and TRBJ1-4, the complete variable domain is DSGVTQTPKHLITATGQRVTLRCSPRSGDLSVYWYQQSLDQGLQFLIQYYNGEERAKGNILERFSAQQFPDLHSELNLSSLELGDSALYFCASSATDRNEKLFFGSGTQLSVL.